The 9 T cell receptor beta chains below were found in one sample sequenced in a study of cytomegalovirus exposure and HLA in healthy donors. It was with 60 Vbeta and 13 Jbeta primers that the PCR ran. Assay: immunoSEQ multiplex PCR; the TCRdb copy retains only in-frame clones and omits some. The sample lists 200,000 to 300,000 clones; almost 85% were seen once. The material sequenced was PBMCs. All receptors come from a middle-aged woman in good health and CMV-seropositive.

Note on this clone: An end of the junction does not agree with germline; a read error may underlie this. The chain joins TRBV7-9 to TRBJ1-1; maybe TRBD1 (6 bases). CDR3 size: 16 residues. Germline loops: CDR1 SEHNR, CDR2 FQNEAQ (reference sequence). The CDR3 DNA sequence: TGTTCCAGCAGCTTACCCAGGGACACTCTGGACACTGAAGCTTTCTTT. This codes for CSSSLPRDTLDTEAFF.

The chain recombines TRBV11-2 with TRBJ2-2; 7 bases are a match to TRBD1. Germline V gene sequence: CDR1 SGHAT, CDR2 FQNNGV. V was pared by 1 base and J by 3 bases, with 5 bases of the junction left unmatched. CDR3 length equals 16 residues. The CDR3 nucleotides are TGTGCCAGCAGCTTAGGAAGGGGGCGCGACACCGGGGAGCTGTTTTTT. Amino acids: CASSLGRGRDTGELFF. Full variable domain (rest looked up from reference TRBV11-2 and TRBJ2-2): EAGVAQSPRYKIIEKRQSVAFWCNPISGHATLYWYQQILGQGPKLLIQFQNNGVVDDSQLPKDRFSAERLKGVDSTLKIQPAKLEDSAVYLCASSLGRGRDTGELFFGEGSRLTVL.

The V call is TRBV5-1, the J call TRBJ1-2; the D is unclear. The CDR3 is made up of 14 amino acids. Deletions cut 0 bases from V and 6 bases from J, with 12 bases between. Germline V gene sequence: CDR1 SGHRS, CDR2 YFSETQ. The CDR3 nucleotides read TGCGCCAGCAGCTTGGGGAGTCCCATTGATGGCTACACCTTC. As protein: CASSLGSPIDGYTF.

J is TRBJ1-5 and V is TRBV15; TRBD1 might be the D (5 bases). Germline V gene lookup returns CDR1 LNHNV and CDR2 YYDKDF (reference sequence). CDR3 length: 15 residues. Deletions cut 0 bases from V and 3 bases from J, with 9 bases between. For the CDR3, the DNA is TGTGCCACCAGCAGAGATAGGGGTGCCAATCAGCCCCAGCATTTT. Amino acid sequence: CATSRDRGANQPQHF.

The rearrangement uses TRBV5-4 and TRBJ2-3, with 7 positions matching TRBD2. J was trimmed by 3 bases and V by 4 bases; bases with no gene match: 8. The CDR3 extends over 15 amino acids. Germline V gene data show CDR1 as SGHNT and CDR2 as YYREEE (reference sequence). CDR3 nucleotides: TGTGCCAGCAGCCCCCCCCAGCGGGATACAGATACGCAGTATTTT. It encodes CASSPPQRDTDTQYF.

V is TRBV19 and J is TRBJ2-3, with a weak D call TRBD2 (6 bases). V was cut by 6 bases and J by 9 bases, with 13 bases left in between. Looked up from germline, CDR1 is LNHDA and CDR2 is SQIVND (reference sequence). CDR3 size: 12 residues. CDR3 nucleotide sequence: TGTGCCAGTAGCCGGGACTCCCCCACGCAGTATTTT. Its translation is CASSRDSPTQYF.

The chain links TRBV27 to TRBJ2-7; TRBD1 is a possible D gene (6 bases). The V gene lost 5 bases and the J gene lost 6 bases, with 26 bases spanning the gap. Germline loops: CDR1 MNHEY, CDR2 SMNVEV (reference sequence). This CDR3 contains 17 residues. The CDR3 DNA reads TGTGCCAGCAGTAAAATTATCTCGGGGCAGGGGATAAGCGAGCAGTACTTC. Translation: CASSKIISGQGISEQYF.

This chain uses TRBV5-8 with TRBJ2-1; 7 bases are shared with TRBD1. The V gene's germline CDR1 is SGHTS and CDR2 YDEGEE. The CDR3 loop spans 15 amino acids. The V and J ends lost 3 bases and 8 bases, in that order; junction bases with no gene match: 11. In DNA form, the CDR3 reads TGTGCCAGCAGCTGGAGACAGGGTCTATTAGATGAGCAGTTCTTC. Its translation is CASSWRQGLLDEQFF.

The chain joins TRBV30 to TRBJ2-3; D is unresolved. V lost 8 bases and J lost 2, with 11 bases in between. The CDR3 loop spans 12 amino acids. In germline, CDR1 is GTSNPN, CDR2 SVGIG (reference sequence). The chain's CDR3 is CARDSNTDTQYF. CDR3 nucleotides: TGTGCCCGCGACTCCAACACAGATACGCAGTATTTT.